Listed below are T cell receptor beta chains from one sample, sequenced in a study of regulatory T cells in long-lasting Graves disease. TCRdb reprocessed the multiplex PCR reads with MiXCR, giving one entry per CDR3 protein. The data hold around 340,000 distinct CDR3 sequences, with about 20% observed a single time. The source was peripheral blood mononuclear cells (PBMCs), collected when the disease was refractory, from a patient treated with antithyroid drugs. These receptor sequences come from a female donor with Graves disease. Each CDR3 is given with its conserved first and last residue. D genes are given only for firm matches. Part of the rows lack a size; the others show once, few, many or a class for expanded clones.

v_call: TRBV18; j_call: TRBJ2-7; d_call: -; clone_size: few; cdr3_nt: TGTGCCAGCTCATCATCCCAAGACTCTTCCAATCCGTACGAGCAGTACTTC; cdr3_aa: CASSSSQDSSNPYEQYF
v_call: TRBV20-1; j_call: TRBJ2-7; d_call: -; clone_size: -; cdr3_nt: TGCAGTCGACAGGAGACAACCTACGAGCAGTACTTC; cdr3_aa: CSRQETTYEQYF
v_call: TRBV11-2; j_call: TRBJ2-7; d_call: -; clone_size: many; cdr3_nt: TGTGCCAGCAGCTGGGGGAGGAGCTACGAGCAGTACTTC; cdr3_aa: CASSWGRSYEQYF
v_call: TRBV3-1; j_call: TRBJ1-4; d_call: -; clone_size: -; cdr3_nt: TGTGCCAGCAGCCAAAGGGGGGGACGGGAAAAACTGTTTTTT; cdr3_aa: CASSQRGGREKLFF
v_call: TRBV30; j_call: TRBJ1-1; d_call: -; clone_size: many; cdr3_nt: TGTGCCTGGAGAGGGGGGTACATGAACACTGAAGCTTTCTTT; cdr3_aa: CAWRGGYMNTEAFF
v_call: TRBV27; j_call: TRBJ1-1; d_call: TRBD1; clone_size: many; cdr3_nt: TGTGCCAGCTCTACTAGATGGGTAGGGGGCTCTAACACTGAAGCTTTCTTT; cdr3_aa: CASSTRWVGGSNTEAFF
v_call: TRBV6-1; j_call: TRBJ1-3; d_call: -; clone_size: -; cdr3_nt: TGTGCCAGCAGTGAAGCGCTGGGAAGCTCTGGAAACACCATATATTTT; cdr3_aa: CASSEALGSSGNTIYF
v_call: TRBV4-1; j_call: TRBJ2-7; d_call: -; clone_size: few; cdr3_nt: TGCGCCAGCAGCCAAGATCGGGAATACGAGCAGTACTTC; cdr3_aa: CASSQDREYEQYF
v_call: TRBV2; j_call: TRBJ1-1; d_call: -; clone_size: many; cdr3_nt: TGTGCCAGCAGGCCGAACACTGAAGCTTTCTTT; cdr3_aa: CASRPNTEAFF
v_call: TRBV6-1; j_call: TRBJ1-2; d_call: TRBD1; clone_size: many; cdr3_nt: TGTGCCAGCAGCCCAGGGGGCGGTGATGGCTACACCTTC; cdr3_aa: CASSPGGGDGYTF
v_call: TRBV4-1; j_call: TRBJ1-2; d_call: -; clone_size: many; cdr3_nt: TGCGCCAGCAGCCACGTACCCCCCCAGGCGTACCACTATGGCTACACCTTC; cdr3_aa: CASSHVPPQAYHYGYTF
v_call: TRBV6-1; j_call: TRBJ2-2; d_call: -; clone_size: many; cdr3_nt: TGTGCCAGCAGTGAACCGGGACATCTTACCGGGGAGCTGTTTTTT; cdr3_aa: CASSEPGHLTGELFF
v_call: TRBV11-1; j_call: TRBJ1-6; d_call: -; clone_size: many; cdr3_nt: TGTGCCAGCAGCCCCAGGGTCGGGTGGAATTCACCCCTCCACTTT; cdr3_aa: CASSPRVGWNSPLHF
v_call: TRBV6-5; j_call: TRBJ2-7; d_call: -; clone_size: many; cdr3_nt: TGTGCCAGCAGTTTTGGGGGAGACAGCTACGAGCAGTACTTC; cdr3_aa: CASSFGGDSYEQYF
v_call: TRBV15; j_call: TRBJ2-5; d_call: -; clone_size: many; cdr3_nt: TGTGCCACGCGGGTAGGGGGTCAAGAGACCCAGTACTTC; cdr3_aa: CATRVGGQETQYF
v_call: TRBV9; j_call: TRBJ1-2; d_call: -; clone_size: once; cdr3_nt: TGTGCCAGCAGCGTAGGCTATACCCGGGACTCCTTTACCTCTAACTATGGCTACACCTTC; cdr3_aa: CASSVGYTRDSFTSNYGYTF
v_call: TRBV12-3/TRBV12-4; j_call: TRBJ1-5; d_call: -; clone_size: many; cdr3_nt: TGTGCCAGCAGTTTAGCTTGGGGCACCGGTAGCAATCAGCCCCAGCATTTT; cdr3_aa: CASSLAWGTGSNQPQHF
v_call: TRBV25-1; j_call: TRBJ1-5; d_call: -; clone_size: -; cdr3_nt: TGTGCCAGCAGTGAATCAGGGGCCCAGCATTTT; cdr3_aa: CASSESGAQHF
v_call: TRBV20-1; j_call: TRBJ2-3; d_call: TRBD2; clone_size: -; cdr3_nt: TGCAGTGCTAGAGAAGGAACGGTGCGCGGGGGGGTTCCGCAGTATTTT; cdr3_aa: CSAREGTVRGGVPQYF
v_call: TRBV20-1; j_call: TRBJ1-5; d_call: TRBD1; clone_size: many; cdr3_nt: TGCGGCGGCGGACAGGGTAATCAGCCCCAGCATTTT; cdr3_aa: CGGGQGNQPQHF
v_call: TRBV2; j_call: TRBJ1-1; d_call: -; clone_size: many; cdr3_nt: TGTGCCAGCAAGGCAGACAACACTGAAGCTTTCTTT; cdr3_aa: CASKADNTEAFF
v_call: TRBV10-3; j_call: TRBJ1-2; d_call: -; clone_size: many; cdr3_nt: TGTGCCATCAGTGGTCGGGAGGACTATGGCTACACCTTC; cdr3_aa: CAISGREDYGYTF
v_call: TRBV11-2; j_call: TRBJ2-2; d_call: TRBD2; clone_size: -; cdr3_nt: TGTGCCAGCACCGGAGCGGGGGCGGGCACCGGGGAGCTGTTTTTT; cdr3_aa: CASTGAGAGTGELFF
v_call: TRBV18; j_call: TRBJ2-5; d_call: -; clone_size: -; cdr3_nt: TGTGCCAGCTCACCCGGGACACCCCAAGAGACCCAGTACTTC; cdr3_aa: CASSPGTPQETQYF
v_call: TRBV12-3/TRBV12-4; j_call: TRBJ2-5; d_call: TRBD2; clone_size: many; cdr3_nt: TGTGCCAGCAGGGCTAGCGGGGGGGAGACCCAGTACTTC; cdr3_aa: CASRASGGETQYF
v_call: TRBV20-1; j_call: TRBJ2-3; d_call: TRBD2; clone_size: -; cdr3_nt: TGCAGTGCTAGATCCTTAGCGGGAGGCGGCTCGGTGACAGATACGCAGTATTTT; cdr3_aa: CSARSLAGGGSVTDTQYF
v_call: TRBV6-1; j_call: TRBJ2-1; d_call: -; clone_size: few; cdr3_nt: TGTGCCAGCAGTGAAAGGGAGTGGGGCGGGAATGAGCAGTTCTTC; cdr3_aa: CASSEREWGGNEQFF